The clone carrying this TCR beta chain was seen just once. This sample is part of a study of OX40 agonist ivuxolimab in advanced cancers. Background on the study: Six ivuxolimab dose levels, 0.01 to 10 mg/kg, were given intravenously every 2 weeks. Three patients had partial responses: one hepatocellular carcinoma, two cutaneous melanoma.

Trimming took off 5 bases at V and 6 bases at J, with 16 bases between the two ends. The CDR3 totals 14 residues. Germline CDR1 and CDR2: SGHVS and FNYEAQ. Some clones are missing from TCRdb's copy, which holds only in-frame ones; the method was immunoSEQ multiplex PCR. The table lists almost 90,000 clones, approximately 90% of them singletons, with roughly 1.5% in the top ten. The sequence derives from an adult with an advanced solid tumor such as melanoma, head and neck, liver or kidney cancer. The sample in question was CD4+ or CD8+ T cells sorted from blood, obtained in a trial of the OX40 agonist ivuxolimab. The genes are TRBV7-6 and TRBJ1-1; D not certain. Here the CDR3 reads CASSAASVGAEAFF. The CDR3 DNA reads as TGTGCCAGCAGCGCTGCGTCTGTGGGCGCTGAAGCTTTCTTT. Based on the CDR3 plus reference TRBV7-6 and TRBJ1-1, the full variable domain is GAGVSQSPRYKVTKRGQDVALRCDPISGHVSLYWYRQALGQGPEFLTYFNYEAQQDKSGLPNDRFSAERPEGSISTLTIQRTEQRDSAMYRCASSAASVGAEAFFGQGTRLTVV.